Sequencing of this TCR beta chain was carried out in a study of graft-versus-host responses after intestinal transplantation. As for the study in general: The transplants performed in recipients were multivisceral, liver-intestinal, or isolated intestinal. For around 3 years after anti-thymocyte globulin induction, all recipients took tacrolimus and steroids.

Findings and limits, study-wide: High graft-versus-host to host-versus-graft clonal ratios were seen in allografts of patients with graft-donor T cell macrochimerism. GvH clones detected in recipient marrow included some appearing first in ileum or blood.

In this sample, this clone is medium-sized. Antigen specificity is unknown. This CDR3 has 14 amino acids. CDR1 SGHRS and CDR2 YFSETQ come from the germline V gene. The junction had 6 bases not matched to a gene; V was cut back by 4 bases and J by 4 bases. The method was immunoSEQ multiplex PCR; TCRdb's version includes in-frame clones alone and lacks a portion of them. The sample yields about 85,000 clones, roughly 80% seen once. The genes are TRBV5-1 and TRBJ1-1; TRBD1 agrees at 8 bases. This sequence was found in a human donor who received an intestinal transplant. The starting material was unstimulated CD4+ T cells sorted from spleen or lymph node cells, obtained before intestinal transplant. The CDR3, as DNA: TGCGCCAGCAGCGTACAGGGGGAACGCACTGAAGCTTTCTTT. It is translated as CASSVQGERTEAFF. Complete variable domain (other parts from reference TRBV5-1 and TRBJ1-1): KAGVTQTPRYLIKTRGQQVTLSCSPISGHRSVSWYQQTPGQGLQFLFEYFSETQRNKGNFPGRFSGRQFSNSRSEMNVSTLELGDSALYLCASSVQGERTEAFFGQGTRLTVV.